These T cell receptor beta chains were read from a single sample in a study of blood T cells in healthy people across ages. TCRdb reprocessed the 5' RACE reads with MiXCR, giving one entry per CDR3 protein. The repertoire includes about 720,000 distinct CDR3 sequences, 25% of them detected once, and under 4.5% sits in the top ten. These sequences were also reported in another study, on T cells of mothers and their children.

Specimen: blood. The receptors shown here come from a boy between 10 and 17 years old in good health. CDR3s include the opening cysteine and the closing phenylalanine or tryptophan. A D gene is named only where the DNA matches it firmly. Some rows have no size entry. The others give once, few or many, or a class for an expanded clone.

V gene: TRBV15
D gene: NA
clone size: few
J gene: TRBJ2-5
CDR3 DNA: TGTGCCACCGGAGCCGCTGTGACTCAGCGAATTGGGGAGACCCAGTACTTC
CDR3 protein: CATGAAVTQRIGETQYF

V gene: TRBV7-2
D gene: NA
clone size: NA
J gene: TRBJ2-3
CDR3 DNA: TGTGCCAGCAGCTTATTGGGGGGTACGCAGTATTTT
CDR3 protein: CASSLLGGTQYF

V gene: TRBV12-5
D gene: NA
clone size: few
J gene: TRBJ2-1
CDR3 DNA: TGTGCTAGTGGTACAGAGAATGAGCAGTTCTTC
CDR3 protein: CASGTENEQFF

V gene: TRBV6-6
D gene: NA
clone size: few
J gene: TRBJ2-5
CDR3 DNA: TGTGCCAGCAGTTTATCGTCGTTCCGGGGATCGGAGACCCAGTACTTC
CDR3 protein: CASSLSSFRGSETQYF

V gene: TRBV25-1
D gene: TRBD2
clone size: few
J gene: TRBJ2-1
CDR3 DNA: TGTGCCAGCAGTGGGGGGGGAGTGGGTGAGCAGTTCTTC
CDR3 protein: CASSGGGVGEQFF

V gene: TRBV7-3
D gene: NA
clone size: NA
J gene: TRBJ1-6
CDR3 DNA: TGTGCCAGCAGCTTATATCAGAATTCACCCCTCCACTTT
CDR3 protein: CASSLYQNSPLHF

V gene: TRBV18
D gene: TRBD1
clone size: few
J gene: TRBJ1-5
CDR3 DNA: TGTGCCAGCTCACCCCGGACAGGGGATCAGCCCCAGCATTTT
CDR3 protein: CASSPRTGDQPQHF

V gene: TRBV9
D gene: TRBD2
clone size: NA
J gene: TRBJ2-1
CDR3 DNA: TGTGCCAGCAGCGTAGAGGCGGGAGGCAATGAGCAGTTCTTC
CDR3 protein: CASSVEAGGNEQFF

V gene: TRBV11-2
D gene: TRBD1
clone size: once
J gene: TRBJ2-2
CDR3 DNA: TGTGCCAGCAGCTCGATCGGGACAGGGAAGCTGTTTTTT
CDR3 protein: CASSSIGTGKLFF

V gene: TRBV29-1
D gene: TRBD1
clone size: NA
J gene: TRBJ2-3
CDR3 DNA: TGCAGCGTTGCGACAGGGGTCACAGATACGCAGTATTTT
CDR3 protein: CSVATGVTDTQYF

V gene: TRBV7-2
D gene: NA
clone size: few
J gene: TRBJ2-4
CDR3 DNA: TGTGCCAGCAGCTTAGCGGGGGGTGGCAAAAACATTCAGTACTTC
CDR3 protein: CASSLAGGGKNIQYF

V gene: TRBV28
D gene: TRBD2
clone size: few
J gene: TRBJ2-7
CDR3 DNA: TGTGCCAGCAGTTTACTAGCGGGAGATCCTTTCGAGCAGTACTTC
CDR3 protein: CASSLLAGDPFEQYF

V gene: TRBV28
D gene: NA
clone size: many
J gene: TRBJ2-7
CDR3 DNA: TGTGCCAGCAGTTTGGCGGGATCTAGCTCCTACGAGCAGTACTTC
CDR3 protein: CASSLAGSSSYEQYF

V gene: TRBV5-6
D gene: TRBD2
clone size: few
J gene: TRBJ2-3
CDR3 DNA: TGTGCCAGCAGCTTGTACCGGGGGGATTACACAGATACGCAGTATTTT
CDR3 protein: CASSLYRGDYTDTQYF

V gene: TRBV18
D gene: NA
clone size: NA
J gene: TRBJ2-3
CDR3 DNA: TGTGCCAGCTCACCTAAGGATACGCAGTATTTT
CDR3 protein: CASSPKDTQYF